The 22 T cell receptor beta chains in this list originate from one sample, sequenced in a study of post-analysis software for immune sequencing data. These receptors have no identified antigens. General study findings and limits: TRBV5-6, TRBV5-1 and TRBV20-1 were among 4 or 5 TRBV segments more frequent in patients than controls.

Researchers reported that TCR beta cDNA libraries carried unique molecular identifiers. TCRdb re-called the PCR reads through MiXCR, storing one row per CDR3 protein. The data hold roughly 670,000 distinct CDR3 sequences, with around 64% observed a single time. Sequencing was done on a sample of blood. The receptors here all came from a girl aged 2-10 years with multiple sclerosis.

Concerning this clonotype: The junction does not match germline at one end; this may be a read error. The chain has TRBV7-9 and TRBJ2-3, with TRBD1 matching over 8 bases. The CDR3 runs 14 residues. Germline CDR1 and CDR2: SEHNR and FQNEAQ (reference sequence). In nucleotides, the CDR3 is TGTGCCAGCTCCGATCAGGGGGCCCCAGATATGCAGTATTTT. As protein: CASSDQGAPDMQYF. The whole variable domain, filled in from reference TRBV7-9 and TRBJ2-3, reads DTGVSQNPRHKITKRGQNVTFRCDPISEHNRLYWYRQTLGQGPEFLTYFQNEAQLEKSRLLSDRFSAERPKGSFSTLEIQRTEQGDSAMYLCASSDQGAPDMQYFGPGTRLTVL.

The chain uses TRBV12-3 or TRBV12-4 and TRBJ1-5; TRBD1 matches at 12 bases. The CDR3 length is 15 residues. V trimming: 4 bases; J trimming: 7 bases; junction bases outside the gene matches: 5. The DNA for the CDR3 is TGTGCCAGCAGTTGGGGACAGGGGGCAGGACAGCCCCAGCATTTT. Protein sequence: CASSWGQGAGQPQHF.

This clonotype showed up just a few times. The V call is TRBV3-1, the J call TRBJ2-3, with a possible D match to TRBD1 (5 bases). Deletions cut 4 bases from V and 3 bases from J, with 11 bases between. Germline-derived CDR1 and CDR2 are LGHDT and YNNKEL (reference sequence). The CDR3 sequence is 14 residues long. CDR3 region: CASSRHRLTDTQYF. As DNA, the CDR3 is TGTGCCAGCAGCCGTCACAGGCTTACAGATACGCAGTATTTT.

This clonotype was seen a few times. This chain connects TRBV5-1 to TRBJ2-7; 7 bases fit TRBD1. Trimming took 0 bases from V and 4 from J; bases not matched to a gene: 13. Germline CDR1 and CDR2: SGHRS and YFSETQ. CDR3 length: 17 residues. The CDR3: CASSLAPTGEKSYEQYF. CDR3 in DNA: TGCGCCAGCAGCTTGGCCCCTACAGGGGAAAAGAGTTACGAGCAGTACTTC.

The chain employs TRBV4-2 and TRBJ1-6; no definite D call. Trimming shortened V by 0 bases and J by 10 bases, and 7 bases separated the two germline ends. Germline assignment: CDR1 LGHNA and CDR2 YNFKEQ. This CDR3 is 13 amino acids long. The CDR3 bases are TGTGCCAGCAGCCAAGAAACGGGATCACCCCTCCACTTT. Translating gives CASSQETGSPLHF.

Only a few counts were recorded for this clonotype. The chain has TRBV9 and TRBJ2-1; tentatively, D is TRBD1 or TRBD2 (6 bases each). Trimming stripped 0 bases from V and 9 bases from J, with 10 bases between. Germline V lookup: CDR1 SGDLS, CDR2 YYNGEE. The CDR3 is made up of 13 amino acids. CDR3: CASSVDWGAEQFF. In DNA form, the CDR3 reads TGTGCCAGCAGCGTAGATTGGGGGGCTGAGCAGTTCTTC.

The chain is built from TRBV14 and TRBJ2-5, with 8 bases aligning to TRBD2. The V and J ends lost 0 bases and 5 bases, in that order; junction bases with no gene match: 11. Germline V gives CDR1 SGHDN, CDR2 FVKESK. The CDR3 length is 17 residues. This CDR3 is CASSQEFVRRGAETQYF. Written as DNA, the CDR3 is TGTGCCAGCAGCCAAGAGTTCGTGCGGCGGGGGGCTGAGACCCAGTACTTC.

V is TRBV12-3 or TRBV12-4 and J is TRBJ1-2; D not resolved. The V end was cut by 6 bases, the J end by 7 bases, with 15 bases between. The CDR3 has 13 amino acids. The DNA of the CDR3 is TGTGCCAGCAGCCACGGCCAACTCTCTGGCTACACCTTC. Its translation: CASSHGQLSGYTF.

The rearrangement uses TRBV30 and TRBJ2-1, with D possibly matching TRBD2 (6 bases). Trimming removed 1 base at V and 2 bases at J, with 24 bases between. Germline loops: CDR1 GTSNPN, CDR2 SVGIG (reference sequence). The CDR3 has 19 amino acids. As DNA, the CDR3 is TGTGCCTGGAGTGGCTCCGGGACTTTAGCTTTGCTCCCCTACAATGAGCAGTTCTTC. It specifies CAWSGSGTLALLPYNEQFF. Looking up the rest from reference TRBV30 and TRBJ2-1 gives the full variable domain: SQTIHQWPATLVQPVGSPLSLECTVEGTSNPNLYWYRQAAGRGLQLLFYSVGIGQISSEVPQNLSASRPQDRQFILSSKKLLLSDSGFYLCAWSGSGTLALLPYNEQFFGPGTRLTVL.

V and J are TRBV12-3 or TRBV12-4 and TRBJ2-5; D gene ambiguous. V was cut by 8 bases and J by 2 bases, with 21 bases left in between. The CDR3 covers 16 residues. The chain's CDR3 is CASGSPYRTTQETQYF. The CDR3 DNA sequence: TGTGCCAGCGGTTCCCCCTACCGGACGACACAAGAGACCCAGTACTTC.

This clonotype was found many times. CDR3 sequence (DNA): TGCAGTGCTAGAGAGAGGGAGACCCAGTACTTC. Translation gives CSARERETQYF. V and J are TRBV20-1 and TRBJ2-5; no clear D gene. This CDR3 is built from 11 residues. The germline CDR1 and CDR2 sequences are DFQATT and SNEGSKA (reference sequence). V was cut by 0 bases and J by 5 bases, with 4 bases left in between.

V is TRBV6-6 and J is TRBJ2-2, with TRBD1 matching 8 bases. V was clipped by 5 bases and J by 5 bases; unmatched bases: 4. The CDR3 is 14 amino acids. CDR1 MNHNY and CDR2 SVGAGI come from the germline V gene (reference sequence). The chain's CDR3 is CASSGQGRTGELFF. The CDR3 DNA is TGTGCCAGCAGTGGACAGGGTAGGACCGGGGAGCTGTTTTTT.

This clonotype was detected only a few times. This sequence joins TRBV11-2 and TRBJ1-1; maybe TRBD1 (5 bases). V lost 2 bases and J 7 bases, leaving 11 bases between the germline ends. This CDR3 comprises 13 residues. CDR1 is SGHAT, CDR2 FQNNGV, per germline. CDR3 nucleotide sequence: TGTGCCAGCAGCTTAAGGGGCGCAGGTGAAGCTTTCTTT. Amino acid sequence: CASSLRGAGEAFF.

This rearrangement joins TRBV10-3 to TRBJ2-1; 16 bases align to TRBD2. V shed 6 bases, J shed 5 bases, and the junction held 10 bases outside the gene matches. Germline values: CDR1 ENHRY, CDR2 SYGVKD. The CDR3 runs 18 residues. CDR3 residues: CAISSGTSGRGAHNEQFF. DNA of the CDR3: TGTGCCATCAGCTCCGGGACTAGCGGGAGGGGGGCCCACAATGAGCAGTTCTTC.

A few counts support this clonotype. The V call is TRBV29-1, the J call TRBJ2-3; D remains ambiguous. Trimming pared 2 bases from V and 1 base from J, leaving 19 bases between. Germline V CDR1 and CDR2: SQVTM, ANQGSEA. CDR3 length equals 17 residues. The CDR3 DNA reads TGCAGCGTTGAATTCGCATCGGCTGATCCGGGCACAGATACGCAGTATTTT. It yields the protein CSVEFASADPGTDTQYF.

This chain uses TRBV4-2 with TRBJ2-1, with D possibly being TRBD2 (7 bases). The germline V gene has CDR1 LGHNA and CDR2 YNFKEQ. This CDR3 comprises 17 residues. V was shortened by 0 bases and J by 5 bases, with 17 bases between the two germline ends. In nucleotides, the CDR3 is TGTGCCAGCAGCCAAGATCTATGGGGGGGCCCCAACAATGAGCAGTTCTTC. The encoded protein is CASSQDLWGGPNNEQFF.

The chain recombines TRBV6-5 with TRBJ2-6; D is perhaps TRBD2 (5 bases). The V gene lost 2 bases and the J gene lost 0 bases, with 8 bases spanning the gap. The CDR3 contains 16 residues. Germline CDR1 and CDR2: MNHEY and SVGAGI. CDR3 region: CASSYAGLSGANVLTF. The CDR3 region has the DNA TGTGCCAGCAGTTACGCGGGCCTCTCTGGGGCCAACGTCCTGACTTTC.

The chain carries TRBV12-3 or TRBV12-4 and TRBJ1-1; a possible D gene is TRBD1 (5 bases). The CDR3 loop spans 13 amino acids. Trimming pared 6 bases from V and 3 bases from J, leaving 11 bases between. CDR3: CASSRGTYTEAFF. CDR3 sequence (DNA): TGTGCCAGCAGCCGAGGGACCTACACTGAAGCTTTCTTT.

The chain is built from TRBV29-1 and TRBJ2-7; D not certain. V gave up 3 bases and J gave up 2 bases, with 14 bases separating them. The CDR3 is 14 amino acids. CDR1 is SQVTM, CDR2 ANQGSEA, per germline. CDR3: CSVENELIPYEQYF. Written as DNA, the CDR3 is TGCAGCGTTGAGAATGAACTTATCCCCTACGAGCAGTACTTC.

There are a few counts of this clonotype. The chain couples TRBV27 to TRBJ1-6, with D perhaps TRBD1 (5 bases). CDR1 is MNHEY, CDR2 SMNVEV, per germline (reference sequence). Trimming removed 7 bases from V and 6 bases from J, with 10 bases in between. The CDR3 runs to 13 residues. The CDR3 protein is CASTMGTNSPLHF. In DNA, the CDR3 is TGTGCCAGCACTATGGGGACTAATTCACCCCTCCACTTT.

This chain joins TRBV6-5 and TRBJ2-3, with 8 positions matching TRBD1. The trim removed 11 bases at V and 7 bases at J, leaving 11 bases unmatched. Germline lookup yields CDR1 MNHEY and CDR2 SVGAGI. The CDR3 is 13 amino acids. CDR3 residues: CASRTGLSNTQYF. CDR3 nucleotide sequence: TGTGCCTCACGGACAGGGTTATCGAATACGCAGTATTTT.

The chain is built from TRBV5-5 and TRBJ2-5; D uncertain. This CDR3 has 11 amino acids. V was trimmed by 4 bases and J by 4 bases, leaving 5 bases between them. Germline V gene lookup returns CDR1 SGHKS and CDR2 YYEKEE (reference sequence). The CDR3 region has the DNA TGTGCCAGCAGCGCAGCAGAGACCCAGTACTTC. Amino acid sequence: CASSAAETQYF.